The rows below give T cell receptor beta chains drawn from one sample of a study of cytomegalovirus exposure and HLA in healthy donors. Profiling relied on immunoSEQ multiplex PCR, and the TCRdb table lists in-frame clones only, not all of them. The sample yields around 92,000 clones, more than 60% seen once. Source material: PBMCs. The receptors were sampled from a human donor in good health. The CDR3 runs from the conserved cysteine through the conserved F or W. The D gene is left open where the match is weak. For some rows the clone size is stated as once, few or many, or as a class when expanded; others skip it.

J | size | D | V | DNA | CDR3
TRBJ1-1 | many | . | TRBV5-4 | TGTGCCAGCAGCTTGGACTCTGAAGCTTTCTTT | CASSLDSEAFF
TRBJ2-7 | . | . | TRBV6-1 | TGTGCCAGCAGTCGGGGGACGCACTACGAGCAGTACTTC | CASSRGTHYEQYF
TRBJ1-2 | . | TRBD1 | TRBV2 | TGTGCCAGCAGTGGGGGGGGACAGGGTCATGGCTACACCTTC | CASSGGGQGHGYTF
TRBJ2-3 | . | . | TRBV18 | TGTGCCAGCTCACCTAGCGGAATTAGCACAGATACGCAGTATTTT | CASSPSGISTDTQYF
TRBJ2-1 | . | . | TRBV28 | TGTGCCAGCAGTTTCTTACAGGGGAGGAATGAGCAGTTCTTC | CASSFLQGRNEQFF
TRBJ2-3 | . | TRBD2 | TRBV6-1 | TGTGCCAGCAGTGGGACTAGCGGGGGGGGAAGCACAGATACGCAGTATTTT | CASSGTSGGGSTDTQYF
TRBJ1-1 | once | . | TRBV30 | TGTGCCTGGAGTCTACCGAACACTGAAGCTTTCTTT | CAWSLPNTEAFF
TRBJ2-3 | . | TRBD1 | TRBV5-1 | TGCGCCAGCAGCGGGACAGGGGAAAAAGATACGCAGTATTTT | CASSGTGEKDTQYF
TRBJ1-2 | . | . | TRBV6-1 | TGTGCCAGCAGTACGACTCAAGCCTATGGCTACACCTTC | CASSTTQAYGYTF
TRBJ2-7 | once | . | TRBV5-6 | TGTGCCAGCAGCCCTGTGGGGCGCGGTACCTCCTACGAGCAGTACTTC | CASSPVGRGTSYEQYF
TRBJ1-1 | . | . | TRBV5-1 | TGCGCCAGCGTTCCGACCCCGGGTGTAACTGAAGCTTTCTTT | CASVPTPGVTEAFF
TRBJ2-1 | . | TRBD2 | TRBV9 | TGTGCCAGCAGCGCCACGCCGGGGACTAGCGGGAGTCCGAATGAGCAGTTCTTC | CASSATPGTSGSPNEQFF
TRBJ2-7 | few | . | TRBV29-1 | TGCAGCGTTAAGCAGGCAGACGAGCAGTACTTC | CSVKQADEQYF
TRBJ1-1 | few | . | TRBV29-1 | TGCAGCGTTGAACGGAGGATGAACACTGAAGCTTTCTTT | CSVERRMNTEAFF
TRBJ2-1 | . | . | TRBV9 | TGTGCCAGCAGCGTAGAGACAGGATACAATGAGCAGTTCTTC | CASSVETGYNEQFF
TRBJ2-7 | . | TRBD1 | TRBV5-4 | TGTGCCAGCAGTCCTGGGCAGGGGGCCTTATACGAGCAGTACTTC | CASSPGQGALYEQYF
TRBJ2-3 | . | TRBD1 | TRBV7-9 | TGTGCCAGCAGCACCTTTGAGGGACAGGGGATGGATACGCAGTATTTT | CASSTFEGQGMDTQYF
TRBJ2-3 | . | . | TRBV6-6 | TGTGCCAGCAGTTACACCGGGCAGGGAGATACGCAGTATTTT | CASSYTGQGDTQYF
TRBJ2-1 | few | . | TRBV11-1 | TGTGCCAGCAGCCGAACCGACAGTCCTGCCTACAATGAGCAGTTCTTC | CASSRTDSPAYNEQFF
TRBJ1-4 | . | . | TRBV2 | TGTGCCAGCAGGCCCACTGTGGTGGCAGCAGGGGCCAACAAACTGTTTTTT | CASRPTVVAAGANKLFF
TRBJ1-1 | . | TRBD1 | TRBV29-1 | TGCAGCGTTGAAGATGGGACAGGGGGCACTGAAGCTTTCTTT | CSVEDGTGGTEAFF
TRBJ1-5 | . | TRBD1 | TRBV18 | TGTGCCAGCTCACCGGGGACAGACAGCAATCAGCCCCAGCATTTT | CASSPGTDSNQPQHF
TRBJ1-5 | few | TRBD1 | TRBV2 | TGTGCCAGCAGACAGGACAGGGACTATCAGCCCCAGCATTTT | CASRQDRDYQPQHF
TRBJ1-3 | . | . | TRBV25-1 | TGTGCCAGCAGTGCGTCGGACTACGTTGGAAACACCATATATTTT | CASSASDYVGNTIYF
TRBJ2-7 | . | . | TRBV19 | TGTGCCAGTGCTAACCCACGGGGGGCCATCTACGAGCAGTACTTC | CASANPRGAIYEQYF
TRBJ2-2 | . | . | TRBV10-3 | TGTGCCATCACAGACGGGACCGGGGAGCTGTTTTTT | CAITDGTGELFF
TRBJ1-1 | . | . | TRBV7-9 | TGTGCCAGCAGCTTAGGAGGGACACCCCCCACTGAAGCTTTCTTT | CASSLGGTPPTEAFF
TRBJ1-2 | . | TRBD1 | TRBV11-2 | TGTGCCAGCAGCTCGGAAGGGGGCGGCTACACCTTC | CASSSEGGGYTF
TRBJ1-2 | many | . | TRBV5-1 | TGCGCCAGCAGCTCAGAGACAGTAGGCTATGGCTACACCTTC | CASSSETVGYGYTF
TRBJ1-1 | . | . | TRBV29-1 | TGCAGCGTTACAATAGGGGGTTACGACACTGAAGCTTTCTTT | CSVTIGGYDTEAFF
TRBJ2-3 | . | TRBD2 | TRBV5-1 | TGCGCCAGCAGCTTCGGACTAGCGGGGGGGCCCGGAGATACGCAGTATTTT | CASSFGLAGGPGDTQYF
TRBJ2-7 | . | TRBD1 | TRBV29-1 | TGCAGCTTTGGACAGGGGTCCTACGAGCAGTACTTC | CSFGQGSYEQYF
TRBJ2-7 | few | TRBD1 | TRBV2 | TGTGCCAGCAGTGGGACAGGGTTTGGCGAGCAGTACTTC | CASSGTGFGEQYF
TRBJ2-3 | . | . | TRBV18 | TGTGCCAGCTCTGCTGAGGAGGGGAGCACAGATACGCAGTATTTT | CASSAEEGSTDTQYF
TRBJ1-1 | . | . | TRBV10-1 | TGCGCCAGCAGGGCGGCTACGTACACTGAAGCTTTCTTT | CASRAATYTEAFF
TRBJ2-1 | . | TRBD2 | TRBV10-1 | TGCGCCAGCAGTCAAGCGGGGTCGGGGTACAATGAGCAGTTCTTC | CASSQAGSGYNEQFF
TRBJ1-4 | . | TRBD1 | TRBV5-1 | TGCGCCAGCAGCGAAATGACAGGGACTAATGAAAAACTGTTTTTT | CASSEMTGTNEKLFF
TRBJ2-1 | . | . | TRBV5-1 | TGCGCCAGCGGCCCGGGAGAGTCCTACAATGAGCAGTTCTTC | CASGPGESYNEQFF
TRBJ1-2 | . | . | TRBV7-8 | TGTGCCAGCAGCTTAGGTGGGGCGGGGGGCTACACCTTC | CASSLGGAGGYTF
TRBJ2-3 | . | . | TRBV19 | TGTGCCAGTAGTCCCCGGGGTGGGAGTGGCCCAGATACGCAGTATTTT | CASSPRGGSGPDTQYF